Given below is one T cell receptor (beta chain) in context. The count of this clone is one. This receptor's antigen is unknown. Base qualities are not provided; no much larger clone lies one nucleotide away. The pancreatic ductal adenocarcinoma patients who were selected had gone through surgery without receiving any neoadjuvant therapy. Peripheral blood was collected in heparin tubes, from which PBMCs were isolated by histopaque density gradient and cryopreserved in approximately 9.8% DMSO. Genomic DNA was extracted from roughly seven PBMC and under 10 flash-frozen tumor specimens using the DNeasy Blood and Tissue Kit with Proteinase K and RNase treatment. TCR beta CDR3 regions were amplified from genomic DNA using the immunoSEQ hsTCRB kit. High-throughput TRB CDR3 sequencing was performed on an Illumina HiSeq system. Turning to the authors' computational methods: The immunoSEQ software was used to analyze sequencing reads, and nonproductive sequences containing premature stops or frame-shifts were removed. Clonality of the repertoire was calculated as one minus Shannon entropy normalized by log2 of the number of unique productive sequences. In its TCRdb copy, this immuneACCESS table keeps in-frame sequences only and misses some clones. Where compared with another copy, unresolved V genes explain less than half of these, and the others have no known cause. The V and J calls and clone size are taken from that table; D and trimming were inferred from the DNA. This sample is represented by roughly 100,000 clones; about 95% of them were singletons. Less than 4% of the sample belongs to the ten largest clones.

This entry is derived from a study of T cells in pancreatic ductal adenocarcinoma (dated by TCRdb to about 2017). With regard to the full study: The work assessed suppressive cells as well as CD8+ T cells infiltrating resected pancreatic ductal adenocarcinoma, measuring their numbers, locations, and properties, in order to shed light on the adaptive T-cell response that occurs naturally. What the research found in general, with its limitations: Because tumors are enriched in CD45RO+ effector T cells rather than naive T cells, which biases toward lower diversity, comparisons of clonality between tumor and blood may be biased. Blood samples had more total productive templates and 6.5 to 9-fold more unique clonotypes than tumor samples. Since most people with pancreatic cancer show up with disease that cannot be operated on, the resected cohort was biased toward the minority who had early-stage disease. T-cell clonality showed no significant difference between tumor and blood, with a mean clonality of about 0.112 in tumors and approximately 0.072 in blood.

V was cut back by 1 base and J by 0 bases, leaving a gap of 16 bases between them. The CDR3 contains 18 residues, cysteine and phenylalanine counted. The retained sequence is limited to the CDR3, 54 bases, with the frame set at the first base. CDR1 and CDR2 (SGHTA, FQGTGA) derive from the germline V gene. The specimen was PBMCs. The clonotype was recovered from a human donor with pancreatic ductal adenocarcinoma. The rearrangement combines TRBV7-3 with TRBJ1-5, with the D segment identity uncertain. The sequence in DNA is TGTGCCAGCAGCTTAAACGGCAGGTCCATAAATAGCAATCAGCCCCAGCATTTT. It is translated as CASSLNGRSINSNQPQHF.